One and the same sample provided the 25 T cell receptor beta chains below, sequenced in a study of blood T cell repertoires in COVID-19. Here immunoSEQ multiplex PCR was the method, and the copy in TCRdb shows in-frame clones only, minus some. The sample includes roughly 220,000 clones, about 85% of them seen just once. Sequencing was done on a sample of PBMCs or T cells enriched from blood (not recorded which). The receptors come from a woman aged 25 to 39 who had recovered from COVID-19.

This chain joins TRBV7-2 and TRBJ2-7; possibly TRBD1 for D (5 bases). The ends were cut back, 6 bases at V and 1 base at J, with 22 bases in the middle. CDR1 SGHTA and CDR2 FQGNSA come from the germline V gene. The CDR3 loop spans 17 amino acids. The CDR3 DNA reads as TGTGCCAGCAGTAGCCCCAGGGCCGGTCTGAGGTCCTACGAGCAGTACTTC. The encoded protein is CASSSPRAGLRSYEQYF.

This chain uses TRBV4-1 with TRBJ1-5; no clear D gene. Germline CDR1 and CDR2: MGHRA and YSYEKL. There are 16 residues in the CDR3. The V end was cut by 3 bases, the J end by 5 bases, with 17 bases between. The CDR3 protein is CASSQTERPQDQPQHF. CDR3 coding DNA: TGCGCCAGCAGCCAGACTGAGAGGCCACAAGATCAGCCCCAGCATTTT.

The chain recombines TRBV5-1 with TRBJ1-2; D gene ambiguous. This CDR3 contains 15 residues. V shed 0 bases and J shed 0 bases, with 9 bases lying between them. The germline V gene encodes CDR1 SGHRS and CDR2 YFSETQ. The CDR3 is CASSLDPGANYGYTF. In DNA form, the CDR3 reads TGCGCCAGCAGCTTGGATCCGGGAGCTAACTATGGCTACACCTTC.

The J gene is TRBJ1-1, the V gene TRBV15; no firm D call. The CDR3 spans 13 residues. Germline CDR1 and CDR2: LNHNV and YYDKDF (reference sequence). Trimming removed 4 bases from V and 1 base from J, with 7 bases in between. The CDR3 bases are TGTGCCACCAGCAACGTCGGGAACACTGAAGCTTTCTTT. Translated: CATSNVGNTEAFF.

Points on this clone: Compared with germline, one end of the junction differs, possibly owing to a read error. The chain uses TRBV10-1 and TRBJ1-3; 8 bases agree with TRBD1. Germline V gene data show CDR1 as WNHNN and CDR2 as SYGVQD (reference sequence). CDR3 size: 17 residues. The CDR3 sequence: CASNPGTGKVLWKHHIF. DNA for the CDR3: TGCGCCAGCAACCCCGGGACAGGAAAAGTACTCTGGAAACACCATATATTT.

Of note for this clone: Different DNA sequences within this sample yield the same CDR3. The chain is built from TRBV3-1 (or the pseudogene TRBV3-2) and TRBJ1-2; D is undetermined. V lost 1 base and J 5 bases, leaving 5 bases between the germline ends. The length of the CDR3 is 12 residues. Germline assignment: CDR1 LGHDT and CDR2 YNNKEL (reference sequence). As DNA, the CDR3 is TGTGCCAGCAGCCAAGCCAGTTATGGCTACACCTTC. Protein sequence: CASSQASYGYTF.

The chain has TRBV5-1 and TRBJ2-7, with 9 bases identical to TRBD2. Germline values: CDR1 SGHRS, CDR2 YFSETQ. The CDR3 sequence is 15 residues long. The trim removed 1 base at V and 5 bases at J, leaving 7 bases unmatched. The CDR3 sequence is CASSLNGGGAHEQYF. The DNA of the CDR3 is TGCGCCAGCAGCTTGAATGGCGGGGGGGCTCACGAGCAGTACTTC.

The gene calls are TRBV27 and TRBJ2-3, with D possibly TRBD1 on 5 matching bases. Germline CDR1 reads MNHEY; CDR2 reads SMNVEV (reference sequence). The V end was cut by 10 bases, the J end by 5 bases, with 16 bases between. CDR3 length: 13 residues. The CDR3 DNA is TGTGCCACCCGCTATGGGGCTATAGATACGCAGTATTTT. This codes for CATRYGAIDTQYF.

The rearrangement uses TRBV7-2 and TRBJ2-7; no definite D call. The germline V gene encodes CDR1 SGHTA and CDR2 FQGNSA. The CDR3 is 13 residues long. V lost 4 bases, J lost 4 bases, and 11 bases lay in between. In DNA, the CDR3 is TGTGCCAGCAGCTCAACGCTAGTTTACGAGCAGTACTTC. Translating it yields CASSSTLVYEQYF.

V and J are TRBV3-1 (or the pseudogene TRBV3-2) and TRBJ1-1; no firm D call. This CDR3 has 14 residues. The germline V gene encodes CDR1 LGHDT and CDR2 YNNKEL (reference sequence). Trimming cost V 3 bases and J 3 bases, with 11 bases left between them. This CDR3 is CASSQAGWDTEAFF. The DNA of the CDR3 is TGTGCCAGCAGCCAGGCCGGGTGGGACACTGAAGCTTTCTTT.

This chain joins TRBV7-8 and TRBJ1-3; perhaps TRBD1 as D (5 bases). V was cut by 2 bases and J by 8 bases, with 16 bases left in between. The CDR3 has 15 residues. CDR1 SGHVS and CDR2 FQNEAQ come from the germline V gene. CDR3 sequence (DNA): TGTGCCAGCAGCTTAAGGGGTGGCGTAGCGGACACCATATATTTT. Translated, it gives CASSLRGGVADTIYF. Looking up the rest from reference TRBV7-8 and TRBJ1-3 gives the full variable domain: GAGVSQSPRYKVAKRGQDVALRCDPISGHVSLFWYQQALGQGPEFLTYFQNEAQLDKSGLPSDRFFAERPEGSVSTLKIQRTQQEDSAVYLCASSLRGGVADTIYFGEGSWLTVV.

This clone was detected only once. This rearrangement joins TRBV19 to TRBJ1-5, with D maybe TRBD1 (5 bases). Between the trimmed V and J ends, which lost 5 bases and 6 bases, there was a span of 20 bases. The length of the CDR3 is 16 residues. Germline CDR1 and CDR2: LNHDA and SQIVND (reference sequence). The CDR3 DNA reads TGTGCCAGTAGTCTCCCGACCGGGGGGATGGGTCAGCCCCAGCATTTT. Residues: CASSLPTGGMGQPQHF.

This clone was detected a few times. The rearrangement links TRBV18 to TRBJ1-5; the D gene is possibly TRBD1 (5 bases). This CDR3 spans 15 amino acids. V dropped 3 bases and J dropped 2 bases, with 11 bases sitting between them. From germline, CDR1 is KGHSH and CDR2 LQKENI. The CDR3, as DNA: TGTGCCAGCTCACCGAGCGGGGGGGGCAATCAGCCCCAGCATTTT. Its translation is CASSPSGGGNQPQHF.

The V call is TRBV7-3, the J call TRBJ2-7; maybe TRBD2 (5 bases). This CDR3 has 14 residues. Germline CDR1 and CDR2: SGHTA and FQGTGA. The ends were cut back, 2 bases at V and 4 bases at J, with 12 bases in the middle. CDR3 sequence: CASSLGRAPYEQYF. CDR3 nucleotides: TGTGCCAGCAGCTTAGGGCGGGCCCCTTACGAGCAGTACTTC.

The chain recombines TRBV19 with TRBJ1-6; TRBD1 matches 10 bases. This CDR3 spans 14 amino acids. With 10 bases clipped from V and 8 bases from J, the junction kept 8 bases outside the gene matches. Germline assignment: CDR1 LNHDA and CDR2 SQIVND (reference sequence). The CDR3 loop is CATMTGGRDSPLHF. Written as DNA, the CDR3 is TGTGCCACTATGACAGGGGGCCGGGATTCACCCCTCCACTTT.

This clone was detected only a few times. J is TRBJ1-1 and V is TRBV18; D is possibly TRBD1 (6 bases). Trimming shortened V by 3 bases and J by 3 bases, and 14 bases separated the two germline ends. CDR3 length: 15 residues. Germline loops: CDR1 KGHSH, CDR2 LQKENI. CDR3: CASSPLGQGDTEAFF. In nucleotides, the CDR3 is TGTGCCAGCTCACCGCTGGGACAAGGGGACACTGAAGCTTTCTTT.

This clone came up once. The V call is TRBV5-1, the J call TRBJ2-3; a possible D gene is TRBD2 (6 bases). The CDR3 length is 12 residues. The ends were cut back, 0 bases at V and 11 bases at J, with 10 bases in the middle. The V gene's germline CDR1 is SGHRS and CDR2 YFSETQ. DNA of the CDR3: TGCGCCAGCAGCTTGGAACGGGGGATGCAGTATTTT. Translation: CASSLERGMQYF.

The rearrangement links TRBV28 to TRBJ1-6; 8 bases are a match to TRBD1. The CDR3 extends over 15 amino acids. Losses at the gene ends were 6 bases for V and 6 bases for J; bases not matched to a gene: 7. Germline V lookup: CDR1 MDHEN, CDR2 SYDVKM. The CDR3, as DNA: TGTGCCAGCAGGCCCAGGGGGCTCAGTAATTCACCCCTCCACTTT. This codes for CASRPRGLSNSPLHF.

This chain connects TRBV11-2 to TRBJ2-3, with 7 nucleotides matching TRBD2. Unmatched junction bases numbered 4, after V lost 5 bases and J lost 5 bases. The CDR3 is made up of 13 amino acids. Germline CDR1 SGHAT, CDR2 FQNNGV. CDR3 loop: CASSPSGGDTQYF. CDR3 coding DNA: TGTGCCAGCAGCCCCTCGGGGGGAGATACGCAGTATTTT.

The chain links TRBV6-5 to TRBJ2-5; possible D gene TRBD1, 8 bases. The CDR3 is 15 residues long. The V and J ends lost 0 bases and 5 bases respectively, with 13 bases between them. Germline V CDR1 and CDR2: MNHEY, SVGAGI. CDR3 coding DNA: TGTGCCAGCAGTTACTCGACAGGGGAGGGGGAGACCCAGTACTTC. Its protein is CASSYSTGEGETQYF.

The CDR3 sequence is CASSLGERDAFF. The CDR3 bases are TGTGCCAGCAGCTTAGGTGAGAGGGATGCTTTCTTT. The chain carries TRBV13 and TRBJ1-1; no clear D gene. The V gene's germline CDR1 is PRHDT and CDR2 FYEKMQ (reference sequence). Trimming shortened V by 0 bases and J by 11 bases, and 10 bases separated the two germline ends. The CDR3 sequence is 12 residues long.

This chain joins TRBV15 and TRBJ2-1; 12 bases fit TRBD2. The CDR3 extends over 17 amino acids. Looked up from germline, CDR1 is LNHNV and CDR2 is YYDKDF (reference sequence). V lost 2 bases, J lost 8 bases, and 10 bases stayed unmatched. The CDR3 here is CATSRPTLAGGLDEQFF. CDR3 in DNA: TGTGCCACCAGCAGACCCACCCTAGCGGGGGGGCTCGATGAGCAGTTCTTC.

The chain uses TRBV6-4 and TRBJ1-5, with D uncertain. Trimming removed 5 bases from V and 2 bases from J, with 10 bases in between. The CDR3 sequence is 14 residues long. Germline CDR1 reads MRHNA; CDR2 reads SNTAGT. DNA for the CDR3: TGTGCCAGCAGTCTCAGCCAGGGCAATCAGCCCCAGCATTTT. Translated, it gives CASSLSQGNQPQHF.

Here the CDR3 DNA reads TGTGCCAGCCGAACCGGGACAGCGAGCACTGAAGCTTTCTTT. Translated: CASRTGTASTEAFF. The chain couples TRBV3-1 (or the pseudogene TRBV3-2) to TRBJ1-1; 7 bases line up with TRBD1. CDR3 length equals 14 residues. Looked up from germline, CDR1 is LGHDT and CDR2 is YNNKEL (reference sequence). Trimming at V came to 8 bases and at J to 4 bases, leaving 10 bases not matched to a gene.

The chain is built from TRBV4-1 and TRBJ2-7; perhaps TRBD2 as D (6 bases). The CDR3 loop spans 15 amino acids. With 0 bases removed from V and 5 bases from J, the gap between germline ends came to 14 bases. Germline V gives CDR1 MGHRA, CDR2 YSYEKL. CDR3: CASSQDRRELDEQYF. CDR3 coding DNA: TGCGCCAGCAGCCAAGATAGGAGGGAGCTAGACGAGCAGTACTTC.